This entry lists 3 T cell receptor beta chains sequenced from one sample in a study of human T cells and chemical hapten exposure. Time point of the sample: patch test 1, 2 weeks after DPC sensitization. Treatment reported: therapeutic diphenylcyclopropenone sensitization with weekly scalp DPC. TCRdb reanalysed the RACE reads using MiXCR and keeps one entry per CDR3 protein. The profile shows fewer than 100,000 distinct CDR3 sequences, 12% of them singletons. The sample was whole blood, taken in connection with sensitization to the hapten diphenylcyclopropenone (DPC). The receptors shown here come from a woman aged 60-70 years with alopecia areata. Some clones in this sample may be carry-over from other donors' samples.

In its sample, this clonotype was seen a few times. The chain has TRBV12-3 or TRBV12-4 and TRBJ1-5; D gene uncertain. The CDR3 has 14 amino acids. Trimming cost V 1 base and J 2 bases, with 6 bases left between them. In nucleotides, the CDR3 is TGTGCCAGCAGTTTAGGGATGGGCAATCAGCCCCAGCATTTT. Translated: CASSLGMGNQPQHF.

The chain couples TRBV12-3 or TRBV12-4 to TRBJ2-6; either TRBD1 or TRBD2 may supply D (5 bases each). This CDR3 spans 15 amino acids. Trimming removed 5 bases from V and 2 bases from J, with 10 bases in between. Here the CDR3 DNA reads TGTGCCAGCAGTATCCGGGGCGCTGGGGCCAACGTCCTGACTTTC. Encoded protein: CASSIRGAGANVLTF.

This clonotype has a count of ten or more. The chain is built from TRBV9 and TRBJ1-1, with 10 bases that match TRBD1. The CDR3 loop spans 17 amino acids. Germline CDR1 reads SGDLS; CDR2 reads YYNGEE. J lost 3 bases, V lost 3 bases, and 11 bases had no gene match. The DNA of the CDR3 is TGTGCCAGCAGCGCCCCGTCGGACAGGGGGATGGACACTGAAGCTTTCTTT. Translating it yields CASSAPSDRGMDTEAFF.